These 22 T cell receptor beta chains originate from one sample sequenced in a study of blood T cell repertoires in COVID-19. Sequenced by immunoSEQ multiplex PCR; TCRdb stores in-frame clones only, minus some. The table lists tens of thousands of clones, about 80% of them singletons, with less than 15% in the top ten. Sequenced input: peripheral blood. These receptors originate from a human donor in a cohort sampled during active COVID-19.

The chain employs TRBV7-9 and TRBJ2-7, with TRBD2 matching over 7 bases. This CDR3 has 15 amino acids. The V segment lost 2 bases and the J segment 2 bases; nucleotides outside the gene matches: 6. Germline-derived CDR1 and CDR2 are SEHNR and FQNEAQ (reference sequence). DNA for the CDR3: TGTGCCAGCAGCTTAATGCGGGGGAGGACCTACGAGCAGTACTTC. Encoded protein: CASSLMRGRTYEQYF.

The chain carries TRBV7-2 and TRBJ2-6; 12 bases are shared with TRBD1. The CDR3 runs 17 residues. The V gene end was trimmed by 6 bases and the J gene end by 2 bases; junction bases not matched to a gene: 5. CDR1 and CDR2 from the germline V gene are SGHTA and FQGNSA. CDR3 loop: CASRSGTGGAGANVLTF. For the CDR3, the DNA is TGTGCCAGCAGATCCGGGACAGGGGGCGCTGGGGCCAACGTCCTGACTTTC.

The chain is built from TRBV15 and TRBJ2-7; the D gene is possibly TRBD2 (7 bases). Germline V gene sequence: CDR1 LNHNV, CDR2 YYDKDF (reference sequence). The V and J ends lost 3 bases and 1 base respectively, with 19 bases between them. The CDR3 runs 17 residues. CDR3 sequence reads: CATSRGGALLSSYEQYV. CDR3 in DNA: TGTGCCACCAGCAGGGGGGGGGCACTCCTCAGTTCCTACGAGCAGTACGTC.

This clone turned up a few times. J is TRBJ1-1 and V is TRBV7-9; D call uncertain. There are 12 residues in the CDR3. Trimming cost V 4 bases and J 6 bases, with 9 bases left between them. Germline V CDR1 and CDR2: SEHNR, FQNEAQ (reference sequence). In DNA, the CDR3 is TGTGCCAGCAGCTACGGGCGGGCTGAAGCTTTCTTT. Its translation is CASSYGRAEAFF.

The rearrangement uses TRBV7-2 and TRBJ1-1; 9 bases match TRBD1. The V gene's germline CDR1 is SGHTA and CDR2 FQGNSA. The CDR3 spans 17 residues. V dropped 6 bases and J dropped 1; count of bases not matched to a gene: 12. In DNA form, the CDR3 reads TGTGCCAGCAGTAATGACCGGGACAGGGTGAAGAACACTGAAGCTTTCTTT. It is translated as CASSNDRDRVKNTEAFF.

The CDR3, as DNA: TGTGCCAGCAGTTTGTCAGGGTTCGGGGAGCTGTTTTTT. Its protein product is CASSLSGFGELFF. The chain is built from TRBV12-3 or TRBV12-4 and TRBJ2-2, with TRBD1 as a possible D gene (5 bases). The CDR3 sequence is 13 residues long. V lost 3 bases and J lost 7, with 9 bases in between.

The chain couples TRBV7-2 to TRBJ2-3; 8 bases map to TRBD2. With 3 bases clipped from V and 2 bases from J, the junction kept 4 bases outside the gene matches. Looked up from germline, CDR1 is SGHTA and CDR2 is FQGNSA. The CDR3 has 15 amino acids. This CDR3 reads CASSLLGRATDTQYF. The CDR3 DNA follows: TGTGCCAGCAGCTTGCTCGGGAGGGCCACAGATACGCAGTATTTT.

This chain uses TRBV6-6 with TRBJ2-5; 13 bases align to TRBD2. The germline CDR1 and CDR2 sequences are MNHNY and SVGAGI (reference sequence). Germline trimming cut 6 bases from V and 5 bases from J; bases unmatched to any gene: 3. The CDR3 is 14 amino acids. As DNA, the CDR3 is TGTGCCAGCAGGACGACTAGCGGGGGGGAGACCCAGTACTTC. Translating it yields CASRTTSGGETQYF.

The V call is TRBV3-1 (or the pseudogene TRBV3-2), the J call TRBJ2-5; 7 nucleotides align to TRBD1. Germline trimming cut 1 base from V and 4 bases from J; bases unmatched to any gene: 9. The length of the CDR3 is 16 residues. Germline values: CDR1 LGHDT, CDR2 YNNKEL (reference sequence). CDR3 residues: CASSQVYETGPETQYF. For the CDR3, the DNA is TGTGCCAGCAGCCAAGTGTACGAGACAGGGCCAGAGACCCAGTACTTC.

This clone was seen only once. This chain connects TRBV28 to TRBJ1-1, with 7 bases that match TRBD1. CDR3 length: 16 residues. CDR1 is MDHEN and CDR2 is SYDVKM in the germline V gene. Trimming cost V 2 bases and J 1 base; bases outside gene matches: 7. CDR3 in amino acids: CASSLPYRGSNTEAFF. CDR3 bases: TGTGCCAGCAGTTTACCCTACAGGGGTTCGAACACTGAAGCTTTCTTT.

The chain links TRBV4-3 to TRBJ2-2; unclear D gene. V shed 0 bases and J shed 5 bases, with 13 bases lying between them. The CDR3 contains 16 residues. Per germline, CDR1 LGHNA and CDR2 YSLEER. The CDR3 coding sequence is TGCGCCAGCAGCCAAGATCTGGAGTTCGGGACCGGGGAGCTGTTTTTT. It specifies CASSQDLEFGTGELFF.

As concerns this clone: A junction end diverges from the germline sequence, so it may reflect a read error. The CDR3 DNA is TGTGCCAGCAGTGAACCAGGGGGGTACAGTGAGCAGTTCTTC. Its translation is CASSEPGGYSEQFF. This chain links TRBV2 with TRBJ2-1; D may be TRBD1 (7 bases). This CDR3 comprises 14 residues. Germline-derived CDR1 and CDR2 are SNHLY and FYNNEI.

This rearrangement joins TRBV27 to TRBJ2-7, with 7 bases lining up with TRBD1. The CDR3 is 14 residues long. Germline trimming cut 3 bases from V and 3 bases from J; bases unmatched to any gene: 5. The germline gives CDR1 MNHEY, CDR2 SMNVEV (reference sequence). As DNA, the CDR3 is TGTGCCAGCAGTTTCTCGGGACAGAACTACGAGCAGTACTTC. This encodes CASSFSGQNYEQYF.

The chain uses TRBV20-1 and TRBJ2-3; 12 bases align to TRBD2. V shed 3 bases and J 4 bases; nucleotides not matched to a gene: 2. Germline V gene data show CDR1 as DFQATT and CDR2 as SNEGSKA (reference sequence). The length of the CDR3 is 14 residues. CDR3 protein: CSASLAGGPDTQYF. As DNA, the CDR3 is TGCAGTGCTAGTCTAGCGGGAGGGCCAGATACGCAGTATTTT.

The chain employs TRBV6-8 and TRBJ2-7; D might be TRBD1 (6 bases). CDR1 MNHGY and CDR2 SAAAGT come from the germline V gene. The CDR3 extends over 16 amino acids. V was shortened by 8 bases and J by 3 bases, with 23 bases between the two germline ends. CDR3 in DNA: TGTGCCAGCCCCAAGTCGTGCAGGGGAGCCTGCTACGAGCAGTACGTC. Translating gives CASPKSCRGACYEQYV.

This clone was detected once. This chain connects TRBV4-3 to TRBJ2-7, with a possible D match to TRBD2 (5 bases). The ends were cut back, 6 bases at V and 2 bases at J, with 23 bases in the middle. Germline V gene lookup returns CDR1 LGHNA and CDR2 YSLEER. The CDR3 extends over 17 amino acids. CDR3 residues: CASRTEKPTERTYEQYV. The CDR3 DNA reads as TGCGCCAGCAGAACCGAAAAACCGACTGAGCGGACCTACGAGCAGTACGTC.

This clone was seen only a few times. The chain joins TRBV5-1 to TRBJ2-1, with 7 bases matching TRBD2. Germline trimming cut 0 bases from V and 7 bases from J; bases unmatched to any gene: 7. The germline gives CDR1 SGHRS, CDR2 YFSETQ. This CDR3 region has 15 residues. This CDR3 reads CASSLGTSYGNEQFF. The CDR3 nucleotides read TGCGCCAGCAGCTTGGGGACTAGTTATGGGAATGAGCAGTTCTTC.

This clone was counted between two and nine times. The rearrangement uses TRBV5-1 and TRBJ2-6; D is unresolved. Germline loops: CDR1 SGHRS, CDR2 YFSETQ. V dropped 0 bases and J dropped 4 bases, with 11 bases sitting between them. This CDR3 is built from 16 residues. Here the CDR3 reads CASSLGFGSGANVLTF. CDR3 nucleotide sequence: TGCGCCAGCAGCTTGGGATTCGGTTCCGGGGCCAACGTCCTGACTTTC.

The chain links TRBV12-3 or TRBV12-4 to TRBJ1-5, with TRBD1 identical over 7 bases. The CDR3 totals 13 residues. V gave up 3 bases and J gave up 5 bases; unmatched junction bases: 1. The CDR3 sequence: CASSLTGHQPQHF. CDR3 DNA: TGTGCCAGCAGTTTGACAGGGCATCAGCCCCAGCATTTT.

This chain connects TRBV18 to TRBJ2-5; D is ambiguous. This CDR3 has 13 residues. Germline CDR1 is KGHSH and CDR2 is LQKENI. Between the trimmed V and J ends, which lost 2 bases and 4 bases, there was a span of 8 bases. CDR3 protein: CASSPMGRETQYF. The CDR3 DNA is TGTGCCAGCTCACCAATGGGCAGAGAGACCCAGTACTTC.

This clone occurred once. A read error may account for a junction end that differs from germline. The CDR3 region is CVSRYPSQGSPYEQYF. CDR3 DNA: TGTGTCAGCAGGTATCCTTCACAGGGGTCACCCTACGAGCAGTACTTC. The chain combines TRBV2 with TRBJ2-7; 7 positions match TRBD1. Per the germline V gene, CDR1 is SNHLY and CDR2 is FYNNEI. This CDR3 has 16 amino acids.

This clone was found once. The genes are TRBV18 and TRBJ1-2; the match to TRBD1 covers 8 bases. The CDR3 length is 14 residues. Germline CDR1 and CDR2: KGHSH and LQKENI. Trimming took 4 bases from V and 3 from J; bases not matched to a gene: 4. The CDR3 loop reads CASSRETGDYGYTF. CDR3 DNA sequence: TGTGCCAGCTCACGAGAGACAGGGGACTATGGCTACACCTTC. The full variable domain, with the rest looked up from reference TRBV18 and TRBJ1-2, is NAGVMQNPRHLVRRRGQEARLRCSPMKGHSHVYWYRQLPEEGLKFMVYLQKENIIDESGMPKERFSAEFPKEGPSILRIQQVVRGDSAAYFCASSRETGDYGYTFGSGTRLTVV.